This TCR beta chain was observed in a study of tumor and adjacent non-tumor tissue in lung cancer. Study details: Each sample yielded 3.5 million to 4.5 million productive TCRbeta reads on average.

Study-wide results and caveats: Patients with more diverse tumor TCRs had worse survival. Significantly higher TCR diversity was found in tumor than normal lung.

Concerning this clonotype itself: Its antigen is still unknown. A read error may be the cause here, since a much bigger clone is one base away.

RNA was extracted from bulk tissue without any cell sorting. Between August and November 2014, newly diagnosed, chemotherapy-naive lung cancer patients underwent thoracic surgery in China. From germline, CDR1 is KGHDR and CDR2 SFDVKD. The length of the CDR3 is 14 residues. A modified ARM-PCR protocol with three rounds of nested PCR amplified TCRbeta. TCRdb recomputed calls from the multiplex PCR reads with MiXCR, one row per CDR3 protein. The table lists some 90,000 distinct CDR3 sequences, around 65% of them singletons. This clonotype was sampled from a man aged 65 to 79 with non-small cell lung cancer. Sequencing was performed on lung tumor tissue. The rearrangement joins TRBV24-1 to TRBJ2-2; 8 bases line up with TRBD1. Here the CDR3 DNA reads TGTGCCACCGGGGGACAGGTGAACACCGGGGAGCTGCTTTTT. It is translated as CATGGQVNTGELLF.